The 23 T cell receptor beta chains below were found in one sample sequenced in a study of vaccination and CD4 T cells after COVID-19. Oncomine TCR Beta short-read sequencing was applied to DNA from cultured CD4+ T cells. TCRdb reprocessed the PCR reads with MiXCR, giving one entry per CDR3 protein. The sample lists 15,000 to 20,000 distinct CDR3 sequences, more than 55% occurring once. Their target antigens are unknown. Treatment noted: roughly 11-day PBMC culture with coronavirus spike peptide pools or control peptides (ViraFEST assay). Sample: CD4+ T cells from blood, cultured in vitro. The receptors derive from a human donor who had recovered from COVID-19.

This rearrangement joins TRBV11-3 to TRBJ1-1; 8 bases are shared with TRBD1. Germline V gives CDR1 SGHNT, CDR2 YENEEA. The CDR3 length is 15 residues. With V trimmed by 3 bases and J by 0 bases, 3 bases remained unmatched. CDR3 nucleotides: TGTGCCAGCAGCTTCCGACAGGGGATGAACACTGAAGCTTTCTTT. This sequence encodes CASSFRQGMNTEAFF.

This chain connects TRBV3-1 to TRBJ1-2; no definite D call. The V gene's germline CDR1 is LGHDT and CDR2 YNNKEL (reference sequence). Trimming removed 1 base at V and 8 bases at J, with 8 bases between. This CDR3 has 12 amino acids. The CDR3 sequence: CASSQVSRGYTF. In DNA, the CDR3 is TGTGCCAGCAGCCAAGTATCCCGGGGCTACACCTTC.

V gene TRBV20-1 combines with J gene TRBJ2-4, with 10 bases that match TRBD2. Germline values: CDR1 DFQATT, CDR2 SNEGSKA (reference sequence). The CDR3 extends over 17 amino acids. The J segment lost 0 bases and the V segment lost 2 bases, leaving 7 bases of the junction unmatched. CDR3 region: CSARRTSGGPAKNIQYF. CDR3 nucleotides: TGCAGTGCTAGACGGACTAGCGGCGGACCAGCCAAAAACATTCAGTACTTC.

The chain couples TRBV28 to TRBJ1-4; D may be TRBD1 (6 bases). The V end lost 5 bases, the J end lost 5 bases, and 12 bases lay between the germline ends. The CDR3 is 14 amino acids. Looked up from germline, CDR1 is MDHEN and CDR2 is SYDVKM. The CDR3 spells CASSGTGLNEKLFF. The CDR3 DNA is TGTGCCAGCAGTGGCACAGGGCTAAATGAAAAACTGTTTTTT.

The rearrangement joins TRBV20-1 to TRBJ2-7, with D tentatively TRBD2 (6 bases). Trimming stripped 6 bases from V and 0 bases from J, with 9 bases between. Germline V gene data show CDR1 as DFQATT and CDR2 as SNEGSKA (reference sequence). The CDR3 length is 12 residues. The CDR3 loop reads CSARESSYEQYF. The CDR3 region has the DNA TGCAGTGCACGGGAGAGCTCCTACGAGCAGTACTTC.

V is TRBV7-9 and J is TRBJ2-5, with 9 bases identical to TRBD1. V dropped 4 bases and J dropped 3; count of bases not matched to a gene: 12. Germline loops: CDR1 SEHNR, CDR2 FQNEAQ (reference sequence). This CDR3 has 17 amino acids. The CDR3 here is CASSYHKQGAGEETQYF. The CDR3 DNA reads TGTGCCAGCAGCTATCACAAACAGGGGGCTGGAGAAGAGACCCAGTACTTC.

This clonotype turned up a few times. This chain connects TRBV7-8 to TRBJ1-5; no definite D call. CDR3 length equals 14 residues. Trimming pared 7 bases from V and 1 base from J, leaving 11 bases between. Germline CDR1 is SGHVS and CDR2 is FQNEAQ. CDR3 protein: CASTDRLSNQPQHF. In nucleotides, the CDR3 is TGTGCCAGCACCGATCGCCTGAGCAATCAGCCCCAGCATTTT.

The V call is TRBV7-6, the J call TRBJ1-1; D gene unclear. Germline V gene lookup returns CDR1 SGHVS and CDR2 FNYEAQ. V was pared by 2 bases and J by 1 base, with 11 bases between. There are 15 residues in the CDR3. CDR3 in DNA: TGTGCCAGCAGCTTAAGCCAGCAGACGAACACTGAAGCTTTCTTT. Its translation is CASSLSQQTNTEAFF.

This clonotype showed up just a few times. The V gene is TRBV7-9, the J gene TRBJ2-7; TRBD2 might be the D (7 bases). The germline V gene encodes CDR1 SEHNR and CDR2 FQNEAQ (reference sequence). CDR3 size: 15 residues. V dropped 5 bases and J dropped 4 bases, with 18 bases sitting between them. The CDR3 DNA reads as TGTGCCAGCAGCACCCGGGGGGCCGGGGGATACGAGCAGTACTTC. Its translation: CASSTRGAGGYEQYF.

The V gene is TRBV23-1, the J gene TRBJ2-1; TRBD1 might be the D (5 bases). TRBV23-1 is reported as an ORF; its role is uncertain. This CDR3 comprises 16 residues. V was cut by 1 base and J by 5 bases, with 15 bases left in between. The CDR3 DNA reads TGCGCCAGCAGTCAATTCCAACAGGCCGACCACAATGAGCAGTTCTTC. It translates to CASSQFQQADHNEQFF.

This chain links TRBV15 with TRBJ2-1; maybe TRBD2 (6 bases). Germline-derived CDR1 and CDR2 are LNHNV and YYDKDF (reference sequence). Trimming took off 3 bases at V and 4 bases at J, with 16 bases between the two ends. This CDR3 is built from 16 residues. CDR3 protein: CATSSQGPGTYNEQFF. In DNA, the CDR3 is TGTGCCACCAGCAGCCAGGGTCCCGGGACTTACAATGAGCAGTTCTTC.

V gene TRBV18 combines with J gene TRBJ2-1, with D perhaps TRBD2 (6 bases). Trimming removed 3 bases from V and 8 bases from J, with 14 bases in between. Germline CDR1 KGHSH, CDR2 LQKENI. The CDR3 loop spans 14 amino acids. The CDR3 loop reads CASSPRLRGDEQFF. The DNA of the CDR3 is TGTGCCAGCTCACCTAGACTACGCGGGGATGAGCAGTTCTTC. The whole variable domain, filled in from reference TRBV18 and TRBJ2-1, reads NAGVMQNPRHLVRRRGQEARLRCSPMKGHSHVYWYRQLPEEGLKFMVYLQKENIIDESGMPKERFSAEFPKEGPSILRIQQVVRGDSAAYFCASSPRLRGDEQFFGPGTRLTVL.

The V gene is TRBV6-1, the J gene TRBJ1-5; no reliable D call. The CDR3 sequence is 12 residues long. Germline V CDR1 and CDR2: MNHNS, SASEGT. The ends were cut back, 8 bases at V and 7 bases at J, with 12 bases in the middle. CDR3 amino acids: CASARFGQPQHF. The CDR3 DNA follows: TGTGCCAGCGCAAGGTTCGGCCAGCCCCAGCATTTT.

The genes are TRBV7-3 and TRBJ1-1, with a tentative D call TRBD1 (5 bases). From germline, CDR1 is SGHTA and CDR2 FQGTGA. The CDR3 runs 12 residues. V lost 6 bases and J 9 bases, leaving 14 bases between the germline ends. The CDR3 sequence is CASSSRDGKAFF. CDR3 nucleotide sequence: TGTGCCAGCAGTTCGAGGGACGGGAAAGCTTTCTTT.

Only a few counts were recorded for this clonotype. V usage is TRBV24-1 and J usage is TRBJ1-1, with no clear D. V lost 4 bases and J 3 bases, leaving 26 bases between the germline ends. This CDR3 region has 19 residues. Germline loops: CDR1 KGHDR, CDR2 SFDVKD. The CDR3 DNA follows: TGTGCCACCAGTGAGAGCCCCCCGCCCCGGGCCAGCCCCGACACTGAAGCTTTCTTT. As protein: CATSESPPPRASPDTEAFF.

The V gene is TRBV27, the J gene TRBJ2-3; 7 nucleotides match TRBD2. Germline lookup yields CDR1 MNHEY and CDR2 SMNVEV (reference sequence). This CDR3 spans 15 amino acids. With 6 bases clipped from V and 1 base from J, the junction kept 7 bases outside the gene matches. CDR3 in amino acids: CASRPWEGRTDTQYF. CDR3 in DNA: TGTGCCAGCAGGCCCTGGGAGGGCCGCACAGATACGCAGTATTTT.

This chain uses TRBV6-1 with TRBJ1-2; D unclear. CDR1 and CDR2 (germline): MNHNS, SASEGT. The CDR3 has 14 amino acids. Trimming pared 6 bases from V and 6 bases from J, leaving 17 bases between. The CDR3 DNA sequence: TGTGCCAGCAGCCCCGCTCCGGGGAATGATGGCTACACCTTC. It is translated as CASSPAPGNDGYTF.

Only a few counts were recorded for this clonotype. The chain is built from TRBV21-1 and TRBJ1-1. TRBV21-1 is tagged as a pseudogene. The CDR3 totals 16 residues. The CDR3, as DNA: TGTGCCAGCAGCAAAGGAGGCGAATTGGCGAACACTGAAGCTTTCTTT. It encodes CASSKGGELANTEAFF.

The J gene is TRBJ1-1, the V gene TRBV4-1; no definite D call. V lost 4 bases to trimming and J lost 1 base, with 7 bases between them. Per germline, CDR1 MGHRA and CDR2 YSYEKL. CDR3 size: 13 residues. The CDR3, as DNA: TGCGCCAGCAGCCGGATAGGGAACACTGAAGCTTTCTTT. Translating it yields CASSRIGNTEAFF.

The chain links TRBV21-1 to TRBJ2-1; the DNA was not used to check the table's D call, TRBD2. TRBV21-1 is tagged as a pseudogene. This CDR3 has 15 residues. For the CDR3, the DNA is TGTGCCAGCAGAAAGGGTGGGGGAGGCTACAATGAGCAGTTCTTC. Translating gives CASRKGGGGYNEQFF.

The CDR3 loop is CASSPGQASYEQYF. In nucleotides, the CDR3 is TGTGCCAGCAGCCCGGGACAGGCCTCCTACGAGCAGTACTTC. The V call is TRBV7-9, the J call TRBJ2-7, with TRBD1 matching over 8 bases. Germline V lookup: CDR1 SEHNR, CDR2 FQNEAQ (reference sequence). The junction had 3 bases not matched to a gene; V was cut back by 5 bases and J by 0 bases. The CDR3 runs to 14 residues.

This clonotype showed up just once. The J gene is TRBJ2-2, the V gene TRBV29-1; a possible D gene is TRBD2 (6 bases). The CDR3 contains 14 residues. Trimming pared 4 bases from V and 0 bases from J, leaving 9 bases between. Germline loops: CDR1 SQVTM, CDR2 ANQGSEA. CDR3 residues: CSVGREANTGELFF. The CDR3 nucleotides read TGCAGCGTTGGGAGGGAGGCGAACACCGGGGAGCTGTTTTTT.

The CDR3 is CATSPSPNYGYTF. CDR3 nucleotide sequence: TGTGCCACCAGCCCCTCCCCTAACTATGGCTACACCTTC. The chain employs TRBV24-1 and TRBJ1-2; the D is unclear. The CDR3 consists of 13 residues. The V gene lost 7 bases and the J gene lost 0 bases, with 8 bases spanning the gap. Germline lookup yields CDR1 KGHDR and CDR2 SFDVKD.